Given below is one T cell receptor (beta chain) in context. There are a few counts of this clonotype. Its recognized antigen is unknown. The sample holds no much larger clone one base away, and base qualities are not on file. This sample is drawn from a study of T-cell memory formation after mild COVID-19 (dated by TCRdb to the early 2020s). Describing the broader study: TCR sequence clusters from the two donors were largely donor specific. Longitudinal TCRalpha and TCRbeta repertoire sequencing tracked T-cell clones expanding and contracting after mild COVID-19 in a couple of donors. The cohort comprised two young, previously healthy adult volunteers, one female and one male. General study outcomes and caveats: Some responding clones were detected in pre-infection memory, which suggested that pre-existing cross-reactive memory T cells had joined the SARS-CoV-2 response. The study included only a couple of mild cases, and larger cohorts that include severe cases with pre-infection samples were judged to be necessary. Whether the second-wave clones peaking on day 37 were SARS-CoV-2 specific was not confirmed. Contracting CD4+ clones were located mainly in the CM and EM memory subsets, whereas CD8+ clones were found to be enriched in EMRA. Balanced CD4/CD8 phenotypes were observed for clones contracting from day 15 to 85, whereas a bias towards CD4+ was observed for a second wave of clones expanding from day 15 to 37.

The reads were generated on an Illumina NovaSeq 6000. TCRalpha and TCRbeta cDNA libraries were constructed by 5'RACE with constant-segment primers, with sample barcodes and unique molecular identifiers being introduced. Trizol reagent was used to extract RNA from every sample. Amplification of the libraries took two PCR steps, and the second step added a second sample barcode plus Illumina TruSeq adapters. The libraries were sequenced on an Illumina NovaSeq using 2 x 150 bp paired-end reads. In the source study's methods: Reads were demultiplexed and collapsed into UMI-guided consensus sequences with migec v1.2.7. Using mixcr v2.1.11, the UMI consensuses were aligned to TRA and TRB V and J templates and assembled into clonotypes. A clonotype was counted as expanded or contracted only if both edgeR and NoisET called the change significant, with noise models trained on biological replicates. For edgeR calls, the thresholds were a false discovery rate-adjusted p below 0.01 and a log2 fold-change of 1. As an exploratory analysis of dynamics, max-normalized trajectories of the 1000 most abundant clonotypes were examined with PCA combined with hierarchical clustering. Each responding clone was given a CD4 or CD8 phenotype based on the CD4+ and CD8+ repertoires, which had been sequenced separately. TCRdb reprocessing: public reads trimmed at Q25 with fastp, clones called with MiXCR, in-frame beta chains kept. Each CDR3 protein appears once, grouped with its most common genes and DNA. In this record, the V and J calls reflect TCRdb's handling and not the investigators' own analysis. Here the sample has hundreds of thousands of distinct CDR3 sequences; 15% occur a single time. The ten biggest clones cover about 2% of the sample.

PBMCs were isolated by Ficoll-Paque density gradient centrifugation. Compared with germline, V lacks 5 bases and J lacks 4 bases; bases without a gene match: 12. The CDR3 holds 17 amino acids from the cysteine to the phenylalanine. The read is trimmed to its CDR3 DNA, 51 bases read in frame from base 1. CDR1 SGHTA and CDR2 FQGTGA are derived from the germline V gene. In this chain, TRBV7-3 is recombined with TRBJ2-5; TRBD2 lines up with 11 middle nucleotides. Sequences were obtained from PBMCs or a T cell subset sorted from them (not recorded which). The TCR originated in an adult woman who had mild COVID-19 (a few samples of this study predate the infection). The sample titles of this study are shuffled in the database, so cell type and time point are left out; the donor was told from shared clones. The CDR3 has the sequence CASSTTTSGRGRETQYF. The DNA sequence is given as TGTGCCAGCAGCACCACAACTAGCGGGAGAGGGCGAGAGACCCAGTACTTC.